The source of this T cell receptor (beta chain) is a study of neurological immune-mediated disorders. Study-level information: The disease course was relapsing-remitting in approximately 31 and secondary progressive in about 9% of the 34 multiple sclerosis patients.

This clonotype was counted between two and nine times. Its antigen remains unknown. J was trimmed by 5 bases and V by 1 base; bases with no gene match: 5. The CDR3 totals 15 residues. Germline V gives CDR1 SGHTA, CDR2 FQGNSA. Points from the study as a whole: Association with the multiple sclerosis repertoire cluster was not found for any clinical or MRI feature.

The starting material, 2 million PBMCs stored at -80 C, gave rise to the unsorted libraries. The authors produced cDNA by 5'RACE using 10-nucleotide random UMIs. TCRdb re-called the 5' RACE reads through MiXCR, storing one row per CDR3 protein. The data contain tens of thousands of distinct CDR3 sequences, 4.5% of them singletons. This clonotype was obtained from a man aged 30-40 years with multiple sclerosis. The rearrangement joins TRBV7-2 to TRBJ1-1; 9 positions agree with TRBD1. The sample taken for sequencing was PBMCs. CDR3 DNA: TGTGCCAGCAGCTTAGTGGGACAGGGTGGAACTGAAGCTTTCTTT. Encoded protein: CASSLVGQGGTEAFF.